Listed here is a single T cell receptor beta chain. The iRepertoire nested amplicon-rescue multiplex PCR amplified TCR alpha and beta CDR3s from RNA. TCRdb re-analysed the multiplex PCR reads in MiXCR, keeping a single row per CDR3 protein. The sample lists some 85,000 distinct CDR3 sequences; 23% were seen once. The sample comes from a study of glioma-infiltrating T cells. The ends were cut back, 2 bases at V and 5 bases at J, with 8 bases in the middle. The CDR3 sequence is 12 residues long. Germline loops: CDR1 SQVTM, CDR2 ANQGSEA. The TCR comes from a human donor with low-grade glioma or glioblastoma, undergoing nonglioma brain surgery, or in good health (not recorded which). The chain couples TRBV29-1 to TRBJ2-3; D call uncertain. The material sequenced was glioma tissue, nonneoplastic brain tissue, or PBMCs (not recorded which). The CDR3 sequence: CSVESAQDTQYF. In nucleotides, the CDR3 is TGCAGCGTTGAAAGTGCGCAAGATACGCAGTATTTT.